Reported below is one T cell receptor beta chain. The CDR3 has 15 residues. Germline V lookup: CDR1 MGHDK, CDR2 SYGVNS. V dropped 2 bases and J dropped 3 bases, with 11 bases sitting between them. This record belongs to a study of blood T cell repertoires in COVID-19. Study background: PBMCs, B-cell-depleted T cells, or T cells were the source of the cDNA or gDNA that made up the material.

In the source study's methods: Researchers report that nucleated cell counts were estimated from reference gene primer amplification. TCRdb keeps only in-frame clones here, not all; method: immunoSEQ multiplex PCR. V, J and clone size reflect that table, while D and trimming were determined from the DNA. The sample shows more than 300,000 clones, about 92% of them seen only once. The genes are TRBV25-1 and TRBJ2-4; the D gene is possibly TRBD1 (6 bases). The material sequenced was PBMCs or T cells enriched from blood (not recorded which). The source of this sequence is a woman in her 30s who had recovered from COVID-19. CDR3 residues: CASSETGLGKNIQYF. CDR3 DNA: TGTGCCAGCAGTGAAACAGGGTTAGGCAAAAACATTCAGTACTTC.